This TCR beta chain was recorded in a study of PD-L1 blockade in urothelial cancer. Study overall: Around 2014 therapy began: atezolizumab 1,200 mg intravenously every 3 weeks. Blood-derived samples held a median around 140,000 T cells.

Patient sample counts ranged from 1 to 8, pretreatment and on-treatment. Profiling relied on immunoSEQ multiplex PCR, and the TCRdb table lists in-frame clones only, not all of them. Of around 19,000 clones in the sample, 85% to 90% were seen once. This TCR was sampled from a man aged 45-65 years with urothelial cancer. The sequencing used PBMCs, collected around atezolizumab (anti-PD-L1) treatment.

CDR3: CASSEAPGVVGELFF. DNA of the CDR3: TGTGCCAGCAGTGAAGCTCCAGGGGTCGTCGGGGAGCTGTTTTTT. The gene calls are TRBV6-1 and TRBJ2-2, with D maybe TRBD1 (6 bases). The germline V gene encodes CDR1 MNHNS and CDR2 SASEGT. Trimming pared 0 bases from V and 7 bases from J, leaving 12 bases between. The length of the CDR3 is 15 residues.